The rows below give T cell receptor beta chains drawn from one sample of a study of cytomegalovirus exposure and HLA in healthy donors. The assay was immunoSEQ multiplex PCR, and TCRdb's table has in-frame clones only and misses some. The table records fewer than 200,000 clones, 76% of them present only once. The sequenced sample was PBMCs. Source of these receptors: a female donor in good health and CMV-seronegative. The CDR3 runs from the conserved cysteine through the conserved F or W. The D gene is left open where the match is weak. The listing skips clone size in some rows; elsewhere it reads once, few, many or a size class.

D | J | size | V | DNA | CDR3
TRBD2 | TRBJ2-4 | - | TRBV6-4 | TGTGCCAGCAGTGACACCAGACTAGCGGGGATAAAAAACATTCAGTACTTC | CASSDTRLAGIKNIQYF
TRBD2 | TRBJ2-1 | - | TRBV11-3 | TGTGCCAGCAGCTCCCGGACTAGCGGGAGGGCCGCGAATGAGCAGTTCTTC | CASSSRTSGRAANEQFF
TRBD1 | TRBJ1-2 | - | TRBV4-3 | TGCGCCAGCAGCCAAGGACAGGGCCCCTATGGCTACACCTTC | CASSQGQGPYGYTF
TRBD1 | TRBJ2-7 | - | TRBV11-2 | TGTGCCAGCAGCTTAGCCCCGACAGGGGTGTACGAGCAGTACTTC | CASSLAPTGVYEQYF
- | TRBJ1-1 | few | TRBV11-3 | TGTGCCAGCAGCAGTGCGGGGAACACTGAAGCTTTCTTT | CASSSAGNTEAFF
- | TRBJ1-2 | - | TRBV7-9 | TGTTCCAGCAGCCCCCCGGACAGTCACCCGGGATATGGCTACACCTTC | CSSSPPDSHPGYGYTF
TRBD1 | TRBJ1-2 | once | TRBV5-1 | TGCGCCAGCAGCTTGACGGGACAGGTTTGGGCTAACTATGGCTACACCTTC | CASSLTGQVWANYGYTF
- | TRBJ1-2 | - | TRBV7-9 | TGTGCCAGCAGCTTAGCAGTGGAGCCGAACTATGGCTACACCTTC | CASSLAVEPNYGYTF
- | TRBJ2-5 | once | TRBV5-4 | TGTGCCAGCAGTCTATACCGGGTGGCGGAGACCCAGTACTTC | CASSLYRVAETQYF
TRBD2 | TRBJ2-1 | - | TRBV6-4 | TGTGCCAGCAGTGCGGGGGGGGCCGTCAATGAGCAGTTCTTC | CASSAGGAVNEQFF
TRBD2 | TRBJ2-7 | few | TRBV9 | TGTGCCAGCAGCTCGCGGGGGACTACGAACGAGCAGTACTTC | CASSSRGTTNEQYF
- | TRBJ1-1 | once | TRBV7-3 | TGTGCCAGCAGCTTCTCAGGGAGGGGGAACACTGAAGCTTTCTTT | CASSFSGRGNTEAFF
- | TRBJ2-7 | - | TRBV7-8 | TGTGCCAGCAGCTTAGCGTGGGGCGGGACCACCTACGAGCAGTACTTC | CASSLAWGGTTYEQYF
- | TRBJ2-3 | - | TRBV5-1 | TGCGCCAGCAGCGTTGGGCCGACGACGACAGATACGCAGTATTTT | CASSVGPTTTDTQYF
TRBD2 | TRBJ2-1 | - | TRBV5-1 | TGCGCCAGCAACCCGGCGGGAGGACGAAGGGGTGAGCAGTTCTTC | CASNPAGGRRGEQFF
- | TRBJ1-5 | - | TRBV7-9 | TGTTCCAGCAGCTTAGCAGCGGTGGTACGGAATCAGCCCCAGCATTTT | CSSSLAAVVRNQPQHF
TRBD2 | TRBJ2-2 | - | TRBV10-3 | TGTGCCATCCGGGCTAGCGGCAACACCGGGGAGCTGTTTTTT | CAIRASGNTGELFF
- | TRBJ1-2 | few | TRBV30 | TGTGCCTGGTCGGTGGACTATGGCTACACCTTC | CAWSVDYGYTF
- | TRBJ2-7 | - | TRBV11-1 | TGTGCCAGCAGCTTAGGTAATGCGGGGCAGGGATACGAGCAGTACTTC | CASSLGNAGQGYEQYF
TRBD1 | TRBJ2-7 | - | TRBV5-6 | TGTGCCAGCAGCTTCCCGGACAGGTCTCGCGAGCAGTACTTC | CASSFPDRSREQYF
- | TRBJ1-6 | once | TRBV7-9 | TGTGCCAGCAGCTTAGGGGCAGGATATTCACCCCTCCACTTT | CASSLGAGYSPLHF
- | TRBJ2-7 | - | TRBV28 | TGTGCCAGCAGTTTACTCGTCTACGAGCAGTACTTC | CASSLLVYEQYF
- | TRBJ1-3 | - | TRBV5-1 | TGCGCCAGCAGCTTGGGACAGAGCTCTGGAAACACCATATATTTT | CASSLGQSSGNTIYF
TRBD2 | TRBJ2-1 | - | TRBV4-1 | TGCGCCAGCAGCCAAGAGGTTGGCCTAGAAAGCGCGGGGGGCCCAAGATCGATCCAGTTCTTC | CASSQEVGLESAGGPRSIQFF
TRBD1 | TRBJ1-5 | few | TRBV5-1 | TGCGCCAGCAGCTCGGGACAGGGCGGTCAGCCCCAGCATTTT | CASSSGQGGQPQHF
- | TRBJ2-1 | - | TRBV5-4 | TGTGCCAGCAGCTTAAAGGGGGAGCAGTTCTTC | CASSLKGEQFF
- | TRBJ2-5 | - | TRBV11-1 | TGTGCCAGCAGCTCCTTGTGGGGGGGCGGAGAGACCCAGTACTTC | CASSSLWGGGETQYF
TRBD1 | TRBJ2-3 | - | TRBV7-6 | TGTGCCAGCAGCCCCGGACAGGGAATTGCGGATACGCAGTATTTT | CASSPGQGIADTQYF
- | TRBJ1-1 | - | TRBV19 | TGTGCCAGAAATTTCACCGAGGGCCTGGGGAACACTGAAGCTTTCTTT | CARNFTEGLGNTEAFF
- | TRBJ2-3 | - | TRBV19 | TGTGCCAGTAGGATTGCGGGGAGCACAGATACGCAGTATTTT | CASRIAGSTDTQYF
- | TRBJ1-2 | - | TRBV27 | TGTGCCAGCAGTTTATCAGGGAGCTATGGCTACACCTTC | CASSLSGSYGYTF
TRBD1 | TRBJ1-1 | - | TRBV28 | TGTGCCAGCAGTACGACAGGGAGGAACACTGAAGCTTTCTTT | CASSTTGRNTEAFF
- | TRBJ2-7 | - | TRBV6-5 | TGTGCCAGCAGTTACGCGGGAACCTACGAGCAGTACTTC | CASSYAGTYEQYF
TRBD2 | TRBJ2-1 | - | TRBV5-4 | TGTGCCAGCAGCTTGGGCGGGGGGGCCGCCTGGAATGAGCAGTTCTTC | CASSLGGGAAWNEQFF
TRBD2 | TRBJ2-3 | - | TRBV7-8 | TGTGCCAGCAGCTTAGCCTTTACTAGCGGGGGGGCAGATACGCAGTATTTT | CASSLAFTSGGADTQYF
TRBD2 | TRBJ2-7 | - | TRBV7-2 | TGTGCCAGCAGCCGCGGACTAGCGGGAGGCGAGCAGTACTTC | CASSRGLAGGEQYF
- | TRBJ2-5 | - | TRBV7-9 | TGTGCCAGCAGCCGTGGACAGATGGAAGAGACCCAGTACTTC | CASSRGQMEETQYF
TRBD2 | TRBJ2-3 | - | TRBV4-3 | TGCGCCAGCAGCCAAGACATGCCGGCTAGCGGGGGGGCTGCAAATACGCAGTATTTT | CASSQDMPASGGAANTQYF
- | TRBJ1-5 | - | TRBV19 | TGTGCCAGTAGTATTGGGGGCAGGGGAGCGACAAATCAGCCCCAGCATTTT | CASSIGGRGATNQPQHF
TRBD1 | TRBJ2-7 | once | TRBV19 | TGTGCCAGTAGAGGACAGGGGTGGTCCTACGAGCAGTACTTC | CASRGQGWSYEQYF
- | TRBJ2-1 | - | TRBV4-3 | TGCGCCAGCAGCCAAGATTTTTCTAGCAACAATGAGCAGTTCTTC | CASSQDFSSNNEQFF
TRBD2 | TRBJ2-2 | - | TRBV7-6 | TGTGCCAGCAGCCTCGCGGCGGGACTAGTGGGTACCGGGGAGCTGTTTTTT | CASSLAAGLVGTGELFF
TRBD1 | TRBJ2-4 | - | TRBV4-3 | TGCGCCAGCAGCCAAGCGATTTCAGGGGACAGGCAAAACATTCAGTACTTC | CASSQAISGDRQNIQYF
TRBD1 | TRBJ2-7 | few | TRBV6-5 | TGTGCCAGCAGGACCGGGACAGGGGGTAAGAACGAGCAGTACTTC | CASRTGTGGKNEQYF
- | TRBJ2-3 | - | TRBV5-1 | TGCGCCAGCAGAGAGGCGGCTAGTGGTTTCACAGATACGCAGTATTTT | CASREAASGFTDTQYF
- | TRBJ1-2 | - | TRBV5-8 | TGTGCCAGCAGCTTGCGGGTTAACTATGGCTACACCTTC | CASSLRVNYGYTF
- | TRBJ2-4 | - | TRBV21-1 | TGTGCCAGCATCCTAACCGAGAAGACAGGTAACATTCAGTACTTC | CASILTEKTGNIQYF
- | TRBJ1-6 | - | TRBV18 | TGTGCCAGCTCACCAAACCGGGCGGGCAATTCACCCCTCCACTTT | CASSPNRAGNSPLHF
- | TRBJ1-3 | - | TRBV5-1 | TGCGCCAGCAGCTTGAGCAGCCAGGCAGGAAACACCATATATTTT | CASSLSSQAGNTIYF
- | TRBJ2-1 | - | TRBV5-8 | TGTGCCAGCAGCTTCGGGACAACCTACAATGAGCAGTTCTTC | CASSFGTTYNEQFF
TRBD2 | TRBJ2-5 | - | TRBV7-9 | TGTTCCAGCAGCCGCCCTAGCGGGGAGGGCCAAGAGACCCAGTACTTC | CSSSRPSGEGQETQYF
- | TRBJ2-6 | - | TRBV7-9 | TGTGCCAGCAGCACGACTACTGGGGCCAACGTCCTGACTTTC | CASSTTTGANVLTF